The subject of this entry is one T cell receptor (beta chain). These data are taken from a study of T cells in Graves' hyperthyroidism and ophthalmopathy. TCR beta CDR3 region amplification was performed from RNA transcripts. First-round RT-PCR of the TCR CDR3 relied on the HTBI primer set. TCRdb re-called the multiplex PCR reads with MiXCR, one entry per CDR3 protein. The sample shows hundreds of thousands of distinct CDR3 sequences, 12% to 15% of them seen only once. CDR3 length equals 16 residues. V was clipped by 3 bases and J by 7 bases; unmatched bases: 10. Each diagnosis drew on symptoms, thyroxine, TRAb, thyroid ultrasound and orbital computed tomography findings.

The receptor comes from a woman younger than 30 with Graves' hyperthyroidism. The V call is TRBV12-3 or TRBV12-4, the J call TRBJ1-5; 9 bases fit TRBD1. The source material was blood. CDR3 nucleotides: TGTGCCAGCAGTTTCAGGGCAACAGGGGGCACGCAGCCCCAGCATTTT. It yields the protein CASSFRATGGTQPQHF.